This TCR beta chain was found in a study of T cell responses to AZD1222 COVID-19 vaccine. Sequencing used immunoSEQ multiplex PCR; TCRdb keeps in-frame clones, though not all of them. The sample lists about 140,000 clones, 80% to 95% occurring once. Germline values: CDR1 SGHDN, CDR2 FVKESK. The CDR3 has 13 residues. V lost 6 bases and J lost 0, with 8 bases in between. The source is an adult in good health. The sample consisted of peripheral blood, taken on day 0 of AZD1222 vaccination. The chain recombines TRBV14 with TRBJ1-2; D unresolved. CDR3 residues: CASSVESNYGYTF. In DNA form, the CDR3 reads TGTGCCAGCAGTGTTGAGTCTAACTATGGCTACACCTTC.